Each of the 14 T cell receptor beta chains below was sequenced from the same sample in a study of blood T cell repertoires in COVID-19. Generated by immunoSEQ multiplex PCR, the TCRdb table keeps only in-frame clones and is missing some. The sample holds about 270,000 clones, approximately 84% seen once. The sequenced sample consisted of peripheral blood. These receptors all come from a human donor with COVID-19, enrolled during active disease. The donor label of this sample is uncertain.

This clone was observed a few times. This specimen includes other DNA sequences encoding the same CDR3. The chain is built from TRBV29-1 and TRBJ2-1, with TRBD2 identical over 10 bases. This CDR3 has 14 residues. CDR1 and CDR2 (germline): SQVTM, ANQGSEA. J was trimmed by 3 bases and V by 5 bases; bases with no gene match: 4. The CDR3 DNA reads TGCAGCGTTTCCGGGACTAGCGTCTACAATGAGCAGTTCTTC. This gives the protein CSVSGTSVYNEQFF.

The chain couples TRBV7-9 to TRBJ2-1; D gene ambiguous. CDR1 SEHNR and CDR2 FQNEAQ come from the germline V gene (reference sequence). The V gene lost 5 bases and the J gene lost 1 base, with 9 bases spanning the gap. The CDR3 runs 14 residues. CDR3 coding DNA: TGTGCCAGCAGCGTAGGTCGGTCCTACAATGAGCAGTTCTTC. It yields the protein CASSVGRSYNEQFF.

V is TRBV19 and J is TRBJ1-5, with 11 bases that match TRBD1. Trimming at V came to 4 bases and at J to 5 bases, leaving 1 base not matched to a gene. This CDR3 is 14 amino acids long. Germline V CDR1 and CDR2: LNHDA, SQIVND (reference sequence). The CDR3 region has the DNA TGTGCCAGTAGTAGGGACAGGGGGTATCAGCCCCAGCATTTT. Protein sequence: CASSRDRGYQPQHF.

CDR3 loop: CASSQGRTSKETQYF. The CDR3 nucleotides read TGTGCCAGCAGCCAAGGAAGGACTAGTAAGGAGACCCAGTACTTC. The J gene is TRBJ2-5, the V gene TRBV3-1 (or the pseudogene TRBV3-2), with 7 bases that match TRBD2. The CDR3 contains 15 residues. Germline V lookup: CDR1 LGHDT, CDR2 YNNKEL (reference sequence). J was trimmed by 5 bases and V by 1 base; bases with no gene match: 7.

In this sample, this clone turned up a few times. The gene calls are TRBV7-8 and TRBJ1-2, with a weak D call TRBD1 (6 bases). Germline V gene lookup returns CDR1 SGHVS and CDR2 FQNEAQ. CDR3 length: 14 amino acids. The V gene lost 0 bases and the J gene lost 8 bases, with 13 bases spanning the gap. The CDR3 region is CASSLAGGRRGYTF. The CDR3 DNA sequence: TGTGCCAGCAGCTTAGCGGGGGGGCGGAGGGGCTACACCTTC.

The rearrangement uses TRBV19 and TRBJ2-5; 9 positions match TRBD1. J lost 4 bases, V lost 5 bases, and 11 bases had no gene match. This CDR3 spans 16 amino acids. Germline V gene data show CDR1 as LNHDA and CDR2 as SQIVND (reference sequence). CDR3 DNA sequence: TGTGCCAGTAGTTCGGGACAGGGAGGGGTGACAGAGACCCAGTACTTC. Its translation is CASSSGQGGVTETQYF. Filled out from reference TRBV19 and TRBJ2-5, the complete variable domain reads DGGITQSPKYLFRKEGQNVTLSCEQNLNHDAMYWYRQDPGQGLRLIYYSQIVNDFQKGDIAEGYSVSREKKESFPLTVTSAQKNPTAFYLCASSSGQGGVTETQYFGPGTRLLVL.

This sequence joins TRBV5-6 and TRBJ2-1; D remains ambiguous. CDR1 and CDR2 (germline): SGHDT, YYEEEE. The CDR3 has 11 residues. Deletions cut 7 bases from V and 8 bases from J, with 10 bases between. CDR3 sequence: CASSIIHEQFF. Here the CDR3 DNA reads TGTGCCAGCTCTATTATACATGAGCAGTTCTTC. Variable domain in full (rest from reference TRBV5-6 and TRBJ2-1): DAGVTQSPTHLIKTRGQQVTLRCSPKSGHDTVSWYQQALGQGPQFIFQYYEEEERQRGNFPDRFSGHQFPNYSSELNVNALLLGDSALYLCASSIIHEQFFGPGTRLTVL.

The V call is TRBV7-9, the J call TRBJ1-1, with D perhaps matching TRBD1 (6 bases). The CDR3 totals 16 residues. Trimming took 5 bases from V and 3 from J, leaving 19 bases between them. Germline-derived CDR1 and CDR2 are SEHNR and FQNEAQ (reference sequence). The CDR3 reads CASSPRTVPADTEAFF. The CDR3 DNA reads as TGTGCCAGCAGCCCGCGGACAGTCCCGGCGGACACTGAAGCTTTCTTT.

In this sample, this clone turned up many times. The chain is built from TRBV2 and TRBJ1-4, with unresolved D. CDR1 SNHLY and CDR2 FYNNEI come from the germline V gene. Deletions cut 6 bases from V and 5 bases from J, with 16 bases between. This CDR3 has 15 residues. The CDR3 here is CASREYSLENEKLFF. The CDR3, as DNA: TGTGCCAGCAGGGAATACTCCCTTGAGAATGAAAAACTGTTTTTT.

The chain recombines TRBV3-1 (or the pseudogene TRBV3-2) with TRBJ1-2; 12 nucleotides match TRBD1. The V segment lost 4 bases and the J segment 5 bases; nucleotides outside the gene matches: 5. In germline, CDR1 is LGHDT, CDR2 YNNKEL (reference sequence). The CDR3 sequence is 15 residues long. The CDR3 DNA follows: TGTGCCAGCAGCCCGGGACAGGGGGCGGGGTATGGCTACACCTTC. Translated: CASSPGQGAGYGYTF.

V usage is TRBV3-1 (or the pseudogene TRBV3-2) and J usage is TRBJ2-1; no reliable D call. Germline V CDR1 and CDR2: LGHDT, YNNKEL (reference sequence). CDR3 length: 15 residues. The V end lost 4 bases, the J end lost 0 bases, and 10 bases lay between the germline ends. In nucleotides, the CDR3 is TGTGCCAGCAGCCCTGACACGAGCTCCTACAATGAGCAGTTCTTC. Protein: CASSPDTSSYNEQFF.

The chain couples TRBV11-3 to TRBJ2-1; maybe TRBD2 (5 bases). Germline V gene lookup returns CDR1 SGHNT and CDR2 YENEEA. The CDR3 contains 11 residues. Between the trimmed V and J ends, which lost 5 bases and 9 bases, there was a span of 8 bases. CDR3 protein: CASSPGSEQFF. Here the CDR3 DNA reads TGTGCCAGCAGCCCGGGGTCTGAGCAGTTCTTC.

The gene calls are TRBV7-3 and TRBJ2-2; unclear D gene. V lost 5 bases, J lost 2 bases, and 3 bases lay in between. The CDR3 is 12 residues long. Germline V CDR1 and CDR2: SGHTA, FQGTGA. The CDR3: CASSPNTGELFF. In nucleotides, the CDR3 is TGTGCCAGCAGCCCTAACACCGGGGAGCTGTTTTTT.

This clone was seen a single time. This chain connects TRBV28 to TRBJ2-7; perhaps TRBD1 as D (6 bases). The CDR3 is made up of 15 amino acids. Germline V gene data show CDR1 as MDHEN and CDR2 as SYDVKM. V gave up 5 bases and J gave up 2 bases, with 16 bases separating them. Here the CDR3 reads CASSLGTLVPYEQYF. The CDR3 nucleotides are TGTGCCAGCAGTCTAGGGACATTAGTCCCCTACGAGCAGTACTTC.